This T cell receptor (beta chain) was obtained from a study of blood T cell repertoires in COVID-19. Turning to the study itself: The United States, Italy and Spain were the sources of the acute and convalescent COVID-19 samples. Sources were T cells, B-cell-depleted T cells, or PBMCs; the material itself was cDNA or gDNA.

The table came from immunoSEQ multiplex PCR; TCRdb's copy has only in-frame clones and leaves some out. Among approximately 84,000 clones listed, almost 90% were seen once. Germline CDR1 reads SGHNT; CDR2 reads YYREEE (reference sequence). This CDR3 region has 13 residues. V gave up 3 bases and J gave up 11 bases, with 17 bases separating them. The receptor was derived from a human donor with active COVID-19. The donor label of this sample is uncertain. V is TRBV5-4 and J is TRBJ1-1; D gene ambiguous. The sample consisted of peripheral blood. The CDR3: CASSSVPLAPAFF. CDR3 DNA sequence: TGTGCCAGCAGCTCGGTCCCACTAGCTCCTGCTTTCTTT.